These 27 T cell receptor beta chains originate from one sample sequenced in a study of a mutant IDH1 vaccine in newly diagnosed glioma. Stated time point: week 35, safety follow-up. Doses consisted of 300 ug of mutant IDH1 20-mer peptide each, paired with topical imiquimod. For these TCRs, the target antigens are not known. Sequencing was performed with immunoSEQ multiplex PCR; in TCRdb, only in-frame clones are kept and a portion is missing. The sample includes roughly 48,000 clones, around 78% seen only once; the top ten take 10% to 15%. The specimen comprised PBMCs, sampled from a glioma patient whose treatment included an IDH1 peptide vaccine. The origin of the receptors is a man aged 35 to 55 with glioma.

In DNA form, the CDR3 reads TGTGCCAGCAGCCTGGAAGCCGGGGAGCTGTTTTTT. Residues: CASSLEAGELFF. The chain employs TRBV11-3 and TRBJ2-2; D remains unclear. V was trimmed by 5 bases and J by 6 bases, leaving 7 bases between them. The CDR3 runs 12 residues. Germline V gives CDR1 SGHNT, CDR2 YENEEA.

J is TRBJ2-3 and V is TRBV5-6; TRBD2 matches 11 bases. From germline, CDR1 is SGHDT and CDR2 YYEEEE. The CDR3 has 14 residues. Unmatched junction bases numbered 5, after V lost 6 bases and J lost 5 bases. CDR3 amino acids: CASNSLAGEDTQYF. The CDR3 DNA reads TGTGCCAGCAACTCACTAGCGGGGGAAGATACGCAGTATTTT.

The CDR3 is CASSLRVAGDTGELFF. In DNA form, the CDR3 reads TGCGCCAGCAGCTTGAGGGTAGCGGGAGACACCGGGGAGCTGTTTTTT. The V gene is TRBV5-1, the J gene TRBJ2-2; 9 nucleotides match TRBD2. There are 16 residues in the CDR3. The germline CDR1 and CDR2 sequences are SGHRS and YFSETQ. Trimming removed 1 base from V and 3 bases from J; junction bases left unmatched: 4.

This chain links TRBV2 with TRBJ1-2; 7 bases line up with TRBD1. V lost 0 bases to trimming and J lost 7 bases; unmatched junction nucleotides: 11. The germline V gene has CDR1 SNHLY and CDR2 FYNNEI. The CDR3 has 16 residues. The DNA of the CDR3 is TGTGCCAGCAGTGAAGCGTTAGGGGGCCGGTACGGTGGCTACACCTTC. Amino acid sequence: CASSEALGGRYGGYTF.

The chain has TRBV28 and TRBJ1-1; D call uncertain. V lost 4 bases, J lost 11 bases, and 14 bases lay in between. The CDR3 sequence is 12 residues long. Germline V lookup: CDR1 MDHEN, CDR2 SYDVKM. In DNA form, the CDR3 reads TGTGCCAGCAGTTCCGGACCTACCGCGGCTTTCTTT. Encoded protein: CASSSGPTAAFF.

This clone has only a few counts. The chain is built from TRBV7-9 and TRBJ2-2, with a weak D call TRBD2 (5 bases). Deletions cut 8 bases from V and 8 bases from J, with 9 bases between. This CDR3 has 11 amino acids. Germline assignment: CDR1 SEHNR and CDR2 FQNEAQ (reference sequence). Written as DNA, the CDR3 is TGTGCCAGCGGCAGGACTGGGGAGCTGTTTTTT. Translated, it gives CASGRTGELFF.

V gene TRBV14 combines with J gene TRBJ2-2; 8 bases align to TRBD2. Trimming took 5 bases from V and 4 from J; bases not matched to a gene: 6. Germline CDR1 SGHDN, CDR2 FVKESK. The CDR3 covers 15 residues. CDR3 bases: TGTGCCAGCAGCGGCGTAGCGGGACCCACCGGGGAGCTGTTTTTT. It yields the protein CASSGVAGPTGELFF.

V usage is TRBV2 and J usage is TRBJ2-1, with 11 bases matching TRBD2. The junction had 6 bases not matched to a gene; V was cut back by 6 bases and J by 8 bases. The V gene's germline CDR1 is SNHLY and CDR2 FYNNEI. The CDR3 has 14 amino acids. CDR3 nucleotide sequence: TGTGCCAGCAGGACTAGCGGGAAGAACGATGAGCAGTTCTTC. Protein sequence: CASRTSGKNDEQFF. The full variable domain, with the rest looked up from reference TRBV2 and TRBJ2-1, is EPEVTQTPSHQVTQMGQEVILRCVPISNHLYFYWYRQILGQKVEFLVSFYNNEISEKSEIFDDQFSVERPDGSNFTLKIRSTKLEDSAMYFCASRTSGKNDEQFFGPGTRLTVL.

V and J are TRBV6-5 and TRBJ2-3; TRBD1 agrees at 9 bases. This CDR3 contains 15 residues. Unmatched junction bases numbered 5, after V lost 2 bases and J lost 5 bases. The germline gives CDR1 MNHEY, CDR2 SVGAGI. CDR3 amino acids: CASSYRGQGGDTQYF. Here the CDR3 DNA reads TGTGCCAGCAGTTACCGGGGACAGGGAGGAGATACGCAGTATTTT.

The J gene is TRBJ2-3, the V gene TRBV29-1; D call uncertain. Deletions cut 1 base from V and 3 bases from J, with 14 bases between. The length of the CDR3 is 15 residues. In germline, CDR1 is SQVTM, CDR2 ANQGSEA. The CDR3 DNA sequence: TGCAGCGTTGAAGTTCCCGGGCCCCCGACAGATACGCAGTATTTT. It encodes CSVEVPGPPTDTQYF.

The V call is TRBV15, the J call TRBJ1-3, with D maybe TRBD1 (5 bases). CDR1 LNHNV and CDR2 YYDKDF come from the germline V gene (reference sequence). V was clipped by 1 base and J by 2 bases, with 6 bases between them. The CDR3 consists of 14 residues. The CDR3 nucleotides read TGTGCCACCAGCAGAGGGGGCCCTGGAAACACCATATATTTT. Residues: CATSRGGPGNTIYF.

The J gene is TRBJ2-3, the V gene TRBV4-1, with unresolved D. Germline values: CDR1 MGHRA, CDR2 YSYEKL. The germline V and J ends were trimmed by 4 bases and 2 bases, with 13 bases remaining between them. The CDR3 spans 15 residues. The CDR3 loop reads CASSLMGAVTDTQYF. The CDR3 coding sequence is TGCGCCAGCAGCCTTATGGGCGCGGTCACAGATACGCAGTATTTT.

The gene calls are TRBV12-5 and TRBJ2-4; D unclear. V was trimmed by 1 base and J by 13 bases, leaving 8 bases between them. In germline, CDR1 is LGHNT, CDR2 FRNRAP. CDR3 length: 11 residues. Written as DNA, the CDR3 is TGTGCTAGTGGTTTGGACCGCTCCCAGTACTTC. Its protein is CASGLDRSQYF.

The chain combines TRBV7-2 with TRBJ2-3; 9 positions match TRBD2. CDR3 size: 16 residues. Trimming at V came to 4 bases and at J to 4 bases, leaving 9 bases not matched to a gene. In germline, CDR1 is SGHTA, CDR2 FQGNSA. The CDR3 loop reads CASSSTSGGEADTQYF. For the CDR3, the DNA is TGTGCCAGCAGCTCGACTAGCGGAGGGGAGGCAGATACGCAGTATTTT.

The chain recombines TRBV6-1 with TRBJ2-7; no clear D gene. The CDR3 has 15 residues. V shed 4 bases and J shed 0 bases, with 13 bases lying between them. Germline V lookup: CDR1 MNHNS, CDR2 SASEGT. CDR3 sequence: CASSVRIMRSYEQYV. The CDR3, as DNA: TGTGCCAGCAGTGTGAGGATTATGCGCTCCTACGAGCAGTACGTC.

The rearrangement uses TRBV11-2 and TRBJ2-7; tentatively, D is TRBD2 (5 bases). Germline-derived CDR1 and CDR2 are SGHAT and FQNNGV. The CDR3 is 13 amino acids. The CDR3 region has the DNA TGTGCCAGCAGCTTACCCGGACGGGGAATTTTCCGAGTC. The encoded protein is CASSLPGRGIFRV.

This sequence joins TRBV7-2 and TRBJ1-1, with 9 nucleotides matching TRBD1. From germline, CDR1 is SGHTA and CDR2 FQGNSA. V shed 4 bases and J 5 bases; nucleotides not matched to a gene: 2. This CDR3 is 13 amino acids long. The CDR3 spells CASSYDRGTEAFF. The CDR3 DNA reads as TGTGCCAGCAGCTACGACAGGGGGACTGAAGCTTTCTTT.

The J gene is TRBJ2-1, the V gene TRBV19; D is undetermined. V was pared by 3 bases and J by 0 bases, with 3 bases between. This CDR3 comprises 13 residues. In germline, CDR1 is LNHDA, CDR2 SQIVND (reference sequence). CDR3 sequence (DNA): TGTGCCAGTAGTATGGGCTCCTACAATGAGCAGTTCTTC. It encodes CASSMGSYNEQFF.

The rearrangement links TRBV5-1 to TRBJ1-2, with unresolved D. There are 13 residues in the CDR3. Deletions cut 0 bases from V and 5 bases from J, with 8 bases between. Germline V gives CDR1 SGHRS, CDR2 YFSETQ. The chain's CDR3 is CASSLAREYGYTF. The CDR3 DNA sequence: TGCGCCAGCAGCTTGGCTAGGGAATATGGCTACACCTTC.

This chain joins TRBV5-8 and TRBJ2-7; D might be TRBD1 or TRBD2, each matching 5 bases. Germline assignment: CDR1 SGHTS and CDR2 YDEGEE. This CDR3 has 13 amino acids. V lost 9 bases, J lost 0 bases, and 13 bases lay in between. The CDR3 DNA follows: TGTGCCACCCGGGACGGAAGCTCCTACGAGCAGTACTTC. Encoded protein: CATRDGSSYEQYF. Filled out from reference TRBV5-8 and TRBJ2-7, the complete variable domain reads EAGVTQSPTHLIKTRGQQATLRCSPISGHTSVYWYQQALGLGLQFLLWYDEGEERNRGNFPPRFSGRQFPNYSSELNVNALELEDSALYLCATRDGSSYEQYFGPGTRLTVT.

This chain joins TRBV18 and TRBJ2-1; 9 nucleotides line up with TRBD2. V was clipped by 6 bases and J by 10 bases; unmatched bases: 10. The CDR3 length is 14 residues. Germline lookup yields CDR1 KGHSH and CDR2 LQKENI. CDR3 bases: TGTGCCAGCTCTGGGCTAGCGGGGATGGAAGAGCAGTTCTTC. Protein: CASSGLAGMEEQFF.

This clone has more than one count but fewer than ten. The V call is TRBV7-2, the J call TRBJ2-4, with 7 bases aligning to TRBD1. The CDR3 runs to 15 residues. The V gene end was trimmed by 1 base and the J gene end by 8 bases; junction bases not matched to a gene: 8. Germline values: CDR1 SGHTA, CDR2 FQGNSA. CDR3: CASSLDNRGFDIQYF. In nucleotides, the CDR3 is TGTGCCAGCAGCTTAGATAACAGGGGTTTTGACATTCAGTACTTC.

The chain is built from TRBV6-1 and TRBJ2-1; 9 bases match TRBD2. Germline CDR1 is MNHNS and CDR2 is SASEGT. This CDR3 is built from 16 residues. The V and J ends lost 2 bases and 9 bases, in that order; junction bases with no gene match: 11. The CDR3 spells CASSERRAGGPGEQFF. The CDR3 DNA sequence: TGTGCCAGCAGTGAACGGAGGGCGGGAGGGCCGGGTGAGCAGTTCTTC.

This chain joins TRBV6-5 and TRBJ2-2; 8 bases align to TRBD1. Losses at the gene ends were 4 bases for V and 4 bases for J; bases not matched to a gene: 5. CDR1 and CDR2 from the germline V gene are MNHEY and SVGAGI. The CDR3 spans 15 residues. DNA of the CDR3: TGTGCCAGCAGTTTTCAGGGGGCGGGCACCGGGGAGCTGTTTTTT. It is translated as CASSFQGAGTGELFF.

V usage is TRBV5-4 and J usage is TRBJ2-3, with TRBD1 matching 8 bases. Trimming removed 0 bases from V and 6 bases from J; junction bases left unmatched: 3. Germline loops: CDR1 SGHNT, CDR2 YYREEE (reference sequence). CDR3 length: 14 amino acids. The CDR3 loop reads CASSLGQGADTQYF. The DNA of the CDR3 is TGTGCCAGCAGCTTGGGGCAGGGGGCGGATACGCAGTATTTT.

The chain recombines TRBV11-2 with TRBJ2-3, with D maybe TRBD2 (6 bases). V shed 5 bases and J shed 0 bases, with 9 bases lying between them. The CDR3 contains 14 residues. Germline CDR1 and CDR2: SGHAT and FQNNGV. The CDR3 reads CASSPGLSTDTQYF. The DNA for the CDR3 is TGTGCCAGCAGCCCCGGACTAAGCACAGATACGCAGTATTTT.

The genes are TRBV29-1 and TRBJ2-3; 8 bases match TRBD1. V was clipped by 8 bases and J by 6 bases; unmatched bases: 7. CDR3 length equals 12 residues. Germline V lookup: CDR1 SQVTM, CDR2 ANQGSEA. The CDR3 sequence: CSFGQGGDTQYF. CDR3 in DNA: TGCAGCTTTGGACAGGGTGGGGATACGCAGTATTTT.